Below, 26 T cell receptor beta chains from the same sample are listed, as sequenced in a study of early stage breast cancer tumors. Repertoires were generated with immunoSEQ multiplex PCR, while TCRdb's copy carries only in-frame clones and drops some. The table shows around 60,000 clones, with 60% to 85% occurring only once. The sequenced material came from blood. The receptors here all came from a person aged 30 to 40 with breast cancer.

A few counts support this clone. The chain joins TRBV18 to TRBJ1-2, with 8 bases identical to TRBD1. Germline CDR1 reads KGHSH; CDR2 reads LQKENI. CDR3 length equals 18 residues. V lost 3 bases and J lost 5; bases outside the gene matches: 17. Here the CDR3 reads CASSPVAGQGLVWYGYTF. CDR3 DNA sequence: TGTGCCAGCTCACCGGTGGCTGGACAGGGCCTAGTATGGTATGGCTACACCTTC.

The chain is built from TRBV6-5 and TRBJ2-7; 10 nucleotides align to TRBD2. CDR1 and CDR2 (germline): MNHEY, SVGAGI. V dropped 7 bases and J dropped 6; count of bases not matched to a gene: 9. The CDR3 has 14 residues. This chain's CDR3 is CASTLSSGSSEQYF. The CDR3 nucleotides read TGTGCCAGCACTTTGTCTAGCGGGAGTTCCGAGCAGTACTTC.

This clone was recorded once. The chain is built from TRBV5-4 and TRBJ2-7; TRBD2 aligns across 7 bases. With V trimmed by 5 bases and J by 6 bases, 14 bases remained unmatched. The CDR3 is 15 residues long. Germline V gives CDR1 SGHNT, CDR2 YYREEE (reference sequence). CDR3 sequence reads: CASRQKGSGEGEQYF. Written as DNA, the CDR3 is TGTGCCAGCAGGCAGAAAGGGAGCGGGGAGGGCGAGCAGTACTTC.

The chain joins TRBV7-6 to TRBJ1-5, with TRBD1 identical over 10 bases. Germline trimming cut 5 bases from V and 0 bases from J; bases unmatched to any gene: 16. Germline V lookup: CDR1 SGHVS, CDR2 FNYEAQ. The CDR3 length is 20 residues. This CDR3 reads CASSRYYSGTGDSSNQPQHF. DNA for the CDR3: TGTGCCAGCAGCAGGTATTACTCCGGGACAGGGGACTCTAGCAATCAGCCCCAGCATTTT.

The chain uses TRBV9 and TRBJ2-1; no firm D call. V gave up 0 bases and J gave up 4 bases, with 5 bases separating them. Per germline, CDR1 SGDLS and CDR2 YYNGEE. The CDR3 has 13 residues. CDR3: CASSVASYNEQFF. The CDR3 region has the DNA TGTGCCAGCAGCGTAGCCTCGTACAATGAGCAGTTCTTC.

The genes are TRBV4-3 and TRBJ1-6, with D perhaps matching TRBD1 (5 bases). Per the germline V gene, CDR1 is LGHNA and CDR2 is YSLEER. The CDR3 loop spans 16 amino acids. Trimming took off 0 bases at V and 10 bases at J, with 16 bases between the two ends. This CDR3 is CASSQELRDSLSPLHF. As DNA, the CDR3 is TGCGCCAGCAGCCAAGAACTTCGGGACTCTTTGTCACCCCTCCACTTT.

The chain links TRBV5-1 to TRBJ2-2; a weak D match, TRBD2 (6 bases). Germline V gene data show CDR1 as SGHRS and CDR2 as YFSETQ. The CDR3 extends over 15 amino acids. V dropped 0 bases and J dropped 5 bases, with 11 bases sitting between them. The chain's CDR3 is CASSLAAGRTGELFF. For the CDR3, the DNA is TGCGCCAGCAGCTTGGCGGCGGGACGGACCGGGGAGCTGTTTTTT.

This clone has only one observation. The rearrangement uses TRBV18 and TRBJ2-1, with 7 bases that match TRBD2. Germline CDR1 reads KGHSH; CDR2 reads LQKENI. Trimming cost V 2 bases and J 1 base; bases outside gene matches: 5. CDR3 length equals 16 residues. CDR3 protein: CASSPNSGLSYNEQFF. The CDR3 bases are TGTGCCAGCTCACCAAATAGCGGGTTATCCTACAATGAGCAGTTCTTC.

The chain combines TRBV30 with TRBJ2-3, with 15 bases lining up with TRBD2. The CDR3 is 21 amino acids. With V trimmed by 1 base and J by 1 base, 15 bases remained unmatched. The germline CDR1 and CDR2 sequences are GTSNPN and SVGIG (reference sequence). CDR3 residues: CAWSGAPGLAGGPLGTDTQYF. For the CDR3, the DNA is TGTGCCTGGAGTGGAGCACCGGGACTAGCGGGAGGACCACTGGGCACAGATACGCAGTATTTT. Together with reference TRBV30 and TRBJ2-3, the CDR3 gives the full variable domain: SQTIHQWPATLVQPVGSPLSLECTVEGTSNPNLYWYRQAAGRGLQLLFYSVGIGQISSEVPQNLSASRPQDRQFILSSKKLLLSDSGFYLCAWSGAPGLAGGPLGTDTQYFGPGTRLTVL.

This chain joins TRBV5-1 and TRBJ2-7; D is unclear. Germline CDR1 SGHRS, CDR2 YFSETQ. The CDR3 has 11 amino acids. The ends were cut back, 5 bases at V and 5 bases at J, with 8 bases in the middle. The CDR3 nucleotides read TGCGCCAGCAGATGGGGTAACGAGCAGTACTTC. This sequence encodes CASRWGNEQYF.

J is TRBJ2-2 and V is TRBV10-2; D remains ambiguous. The CDR3 contains 16 residues. Trimming shortened V by 4 bases and J by 3 bases, and 15 bases separated the two germline ends. Germline CDR1 is WSHSY and CDR2 is SAAADI. The CDR3 DNA follows: TGCGCCAGCAGTGGAGTTGGTAGGGAATACACCGGGGAGCTGTTTTTT. Encoded protein: CASSGVGREYTGELFF.

V gene TRBV11-3 combines with J gene TRBJ2-1; 9 positions agree with TRBD2. This CDR3 region has 17 residues. The V gene end was trimmed by 3 bases and the J gene end by 0 bases; junction bases not matched to a gene: 6. CDR1 SGHNT and CDR2 YENEEA come from the germline V gene. This chain's CDR3 is CASSLASGAGSYNEQFF. CDR3 nucleotides: TGTGCCAGCAGCTTGGCTAGCGGGGCCGGCTCCTACAATGAGCAGTTCTTC.

The V and J genes are TRBV2 and TRBJ1-2; no definite D call. The V and J ends lost 8 bases and 5 bases respectively, with 12 bases between them. Germline V gene sequence: CDR1 SNHLY, CDR2 FYNNEI. The CDR3 has 12 residues. The CDR3 DNA reads as TGTGCCAGCTACCGAGTTGGGTATGGCTACACCTTC. Protein product: CASYRVGYGYTF.

The chain recombines TRBV6-5 with TRBJ1-2; maybe TRBD1 (6 bases). Germline values: CDR1 MNHEY, CDR2 SVGAGI. Trimming took off 5 bases at V and 2 bases at J, with 15 bases between the two ends. This CDR3 has 15 amino acids. The CDR3 is CASSPGAGLNYGYTF. CDR3 DNA sequence: TGTGCCAGCAGTCCAGGGGCTGGCTTGAACTATGGCTACACCTTC.

This clone was observed a single time. J is TRBJ1-2 and V is TRBV7-9, with 11 bases that match TRBD1. Germline values: CDR1 SEHNR, CDR2 FQNEAQ (reference sequence). V trimming: 5 bases; J trimming: 6 bases; junction bases outside the gene matches: 11. The CDR3 runs 16 residues. The CDR3 is CASSPPGTGGKNGYTF. CDR3 bases: TGTGCCAGCAGCCCGCCCGGGACAGGGGGTAAGAATGGCTACACCTTC.

V is TRBV6-5 and J is TRBJ2-7, with 9 bases aligning to TRBD1. This CDR3 is 15 amino acids long. CDR1 is MNHEY and CDR2 is SVGAGI in the germline V gene. The J segment lost 3 bases and the V segment lost 2 bases, leaving 5 bases of the junction unmatched. CDR3 in amino acids: CASSYGTGRSYEQYF. DNA for the CDR3: TGTGCCAGCAGTTACGGGACAGGGAGGAGCTACGAGCAGTACTTC.

V gene TRBV19 combines with J gene TRBJ2-3; 11 bases line up with TRBD2. There are 16 residues in the CDR3. Germline V gives CDR1 LNHDA, CDR2 SQIVND (reference sequence). Trimming removed 3 bases from V and 6 bases from J; junction bases left unmatched: 8. The CDR3 bases are TGTGCCAGTAGTATCGGGACTAGCGGAGGGAGGGATACGCAGTATTTT. Translated, it gives CASSIGTSGGRDTQYF.

The J gene is TRBJ2-2, the V gene TRBV7-2; D is uncertain. Germline-derived CDR1 and CDR2 are SGHTA and FQGNSA. The CDR3 loop spans 14 amino acids. The V end lost 5 bases, the J end lost 5 bases, and 12 bases lay between the germline ends. The DNA for the CDR3 is TGTGCCAGCAGCCTGGATACGGTTACCGGGGAGCTGTTTTTT. Residues: CASSLDTVTGELFF.

The rearrangement links TRBV7-9 to TRBJ1-1; tentatively, D is TRBD1 (5 bases). This CDR3 spans 13 amino acids. With 5 bases removed from V and 3 bases from J, the gap between germline ends came to 10 bases. Per germline, CDR1 SEHNR and CDR2 FQNEAQ (reference sequence). CDR3: CASSERGDTEAFF. CDR3 DNA: TGTGCCAGCAGCGAACGGGGGGACACTGAAGCTTTCTTT.

This chain uses TRBV20-1 with TRBJ1-2, with a possible D match to TRBD1 (5 bases). CDR3 size: 11 residues. Trimming left V 3 bases short and J 8 bases short, with 10 bases between. The germline CDR1 and CDR2 sequences are DFQATT and SNEGSKA (reference sequence). CDR3 in DNA: TGCAGTGCTAGGGGGCGGAAAGGCTACACCTTC. Encoded protein: CSARGRKGYTF.

The chain employs TRBV6-5 and TRBJ2-7; D not certain. The length of the CDR3 is 12 residues. Germline CDR1 and CDR2: MNHEY and SVGAGI. The V gene lost 4 bases and the J gene lost 3 bases, with 7 bases spanning the gap. CDR3 sequence (DNA): TGTGCCAGCAGTTCACCCAGCTACGAGCAGTACTTC. Encoded protein: CASSSPSYEQYF.

The V gene is TRBV25-1, the J gene TRBJ2-3, with 8 bases that match TRBD2. This CDR3 spans 16 amino acids. The junction had 9 bases not matched to a gene; V was cut back by 7 bases and J by 0 bases. In germline, CDR1 is MGHDK, CDR2 SYGVNS. The CDR3 spells CASTQRAGGSTDTQYF. CDR3 nucleotide sequence: TGTGCCAGCACCCAAAGGGCGGGAGGCAGCACAGATACGCAGTATTTT.

This chain uses TRBV27 with TRBJ2-1; tentative D call: TRBD2 (5 bases). Germline CDR1 reads MNHEY; CDR2 reads SMNVEV (reference sequence). The ends were cut back, 6 bases at V and 5 bases at J, with 8 bases in the middle. The CDR3 is made up of 12 amino acids. CDR3 bases: TGTGCCAGCAGGAGACTAAACAATGAGCAGTTCTTC. It specifies CASRRLNNEQFF.

This chain joins TRBV19 and TRBJ2-7, with 8 bases identical to TRBD2. The CDR3 is made up of 13 amino acids. The junction had 6 bases not matched to a gene; V was cut back by 5 bases and J by 6 bases. Germline loops: CDR1 LNHDA, CDR2 SQIVND (reference sequence). CDR3 DNA sequence: TGTGCCAGTAGTTTGTCTAGCGGGCGCGAGCAGTACTTC. Amino acid sequence: CASSLSSGREQYF.

The chain is built from TRBV1 and TRBJ1-3; TRBD1 reflects the table's D call only, with no check against the DNA. TRBV1 is an annotated pseudogene. The CDR3 is 14 amino acids. CDR3 bases: TGCACCAGCAACGGACAGGGTTCCGTCGACACCATATATTTT. Translated, it gives CTSNGQGSVDTIYF.

The chain combines TRBV7-8 with TRBJ1-3, with no clear D. The CDR3 spans 13 residues. Germline values: CDR1 SGHVS, CDR2 FQNEAQ. V shed 5 bases and J shed 0 bases, with 5 bases lying between them. The chain's CDR3 is CASSPSSGNTIYF. The CDR3 coding sequence is TGTGCCAGCAGCCCCTCCTCTGGAAACACCATATATTTT.